Only a few counts were recorded for the clone carrying this T cell receptor beta chain. The antigen remains undetermined. This record comes from a study of blood T cells in healthy people across ages. Healthy Caucasian individuals from Russia aged 6 to 90 were enrolled as donors. The authors drew around 9.3 milliliters of peripheral blood from each donor. Study observations and caveats: There was a strong correlation between TCR beta diversity and naive T cell percentage.

Sample-barcoded 5' priming and a J-beta primer mix drove a second PCR of about 6 to 11 cycles. TCRdb recomputed calls from the 5' RACE reads with MiXCR, one row per CDR3 protein. The sample lists about 1.8 million distinct CDR3 sequences; about 49% were seen once. The sequenced sample was blood. This TCR derives from a woman between 40 and 55 years old in good health.

The CDR3 reads CASTLGGSSNQPQHF. The CDR3 DNA reads TGTGCCAGCACCCTAGGGGGGTCCAGCAATCAGCCCCAGCATTTT. This chain uses TRBV6-6 with TRBJ1-5; TRBD1 is a possible D gene (6 bases). The CDR3 is 15 amino acids. The V and J ends lost 7 bases and 1 base respectively, with 14 bases between them. Germline loops: CDR1 MNHNY, CDR2 SVGAGI (reference sequence).